Below, 30 T cell receptor beta chains from the same sample are listed, as sequenced in a study of CD8+ T cells in alopecia areata. Sequencing used cDNA as its template, made by extracting RNA and reverse transcribing it. Only in-frame clones appear in the TCRdb table, and some are missing; sequencing was by immunoSEQ multiplex PCR. The data hold 100,000 to 150,000 clones, with 58% observed a single time. The material sequenced was CD4+ T cells sorted from blood, taken at week 0. Receptors originate from a human donor with alopecia areata.

The rearrangement uses TRBV7-3 and TRBJ2-1; no firm D call. The germline V gene encodes CDR1 SGHTA and CDR2 FQGTGA. The CDR3 covers 15 residues. Trimming took off 3 bases at V and 6 bases at J, with 15 bases between the two ends. CDR3 bases: TGTGCCAGCAGCTTTCCAACAGCCGGAACCAATGAGCAGTTCTTC. Amino acids: CASSFPTAGTNEQFF.

The chain employs TRBV18 and TRBJ2-2; tentatively, D is TRBD1 (7 bases). The CDR3 runs to 17 residues. In germline, CDR1 is KGHSH, CDR2 LQKENI. Trimming shortened V by 0 bases and J by 3 bases, and 14 bases separated the two germline ends. DNA for the CDR3: TGTGCCAGCTCACCACCGGAGGGGGCGACCCACACCGGGGAGCTGTTTTTT. Its protein is CASSPPEGATHTGELFF. The whole variable domain, filled in from reference TRBV18 and TRBJ2-2, reads NAGVMQNPRHLVRRRGQEARLRCSPMKGHSHVYWYRQLPEEGLKFMVYLQKENIIDESGMPKERFSAEFPKEGPSILRIQQVVRGDSAAYFCASSPPEGATHTGELFFGEGSRLTVL.

The chain recombines TRBV5-1 with TRBJ2-5; the D is unclear. Trimming left V 0 bases short and J 1 base short, with 7 bases between. Germline assignment: CDR1 SGHRS and CDR2 YFSETQ. The CDR3 has 14 amino acids. Written as DNA, the CDR3 is TGCGCCAGCAGCTTGGCGCAACTCCAAGAGACCCAGTACTTC. It codes for CASSLAQLQETQYF.

V and J are TRBV28 and TRBJ1-1; D is uncertain. Trimming shortened V by 1 base and J by 0 bases, and 6 bases separated the two germline ends. The CDR3 has 14 amino acids. Germline CDR1 reads MDHEN; CDR2 reads SYDVKM. The CDR3 spells CASSLYSLNTEAFF. In DNA, the CDR3 is TGTGCCAGCAGTTTATACAGCCTGAACACTGAAGCTTTCTTT. The full variable domain, completed using reference TRBV28 and TRBJ1-1, is DVKVTQSSRYLVKRTGEKVFLECVQDMDHENMFWYRQDPGLGLRLIYFSYDVKMKEKGDIPEGYSVSREKKERFSLILESASTNQTSMYLCASSLYSLNTEAFFGQGTRLTVV.

The DNA of the CDR3 is TGCAGCGTTGTGGCGGAGGGTGAGACCCAGTACTTC. Translating it yields CSVVAEGETQYF. J is TRBJ2-5 and V is TRBV29-1; perhaps TRBD2 as D (6 bases). The germline V and J ends were trimmed by 4 bases and 5 bases, with 11 bases remaining between them. Germline loops: CDR1 SQVTM, CDR2 ANQGSEA. There are 12 residues in the CDR3.

This sequence joins TRBV18 and TRBJ2-5; D is undetermined. Germline CDR1 and CDR2: KGHSH and LQKENI. The CDR3 covers 13 residues. The V and J ends lost 4 bases and 1 base respectively, with 7 bases between them. The CDR3 coding sequence is TGTGCCAGCTCACTCGGGTTCCAAGAGACCCAGTACTTC. Translated, it gives CASSLGFQETQYF.

The CDR3 loop reads CASSYRQGLYEQYF. The CDR3 region has the DNA TGTGCCAGCAGTTACCGACAGGGACTTTACGAGCAGTACTTC. V is TRBV6-5 and J is TRBJ2-7; tentative D call: TRBD1 (7 bases). CDR1 MNHEY and CDR2 SVGAGI come from the germline V gene. This CDR3 is 14 amino acids long. V lost 2 bases, J lost 4 bases, and 12 bases lay in between.

In this sample, this clone turned up once. The chain joins TRBV7-2 to TRBJ2-7; 11 bases align to TRBD2. CDR1 SGHTA and CDR2 FQGNSA come from the germline V gene. This CDR3 is 15 amino acids long. With V trimmed by 5 bases and J by 12 bases, 15 bases remained unmatched. CDR3 in amino acids: CASSGTGLADNTRYF. For the CDR3, the DNA is TGTGCCAGCAGCGGAACGGGACTAGCGGATAATACACGGTACTTC.

This clone appeared once. The chain has TRBV7-2 and TRBJ2-7, with a possible D match to TRBD1 (6 bases). The V end was cut by 2 bases, the J end by 3 bases, with 14 bases between. The CDR3 is 15 residues long. Germline-derived CDR1 and CDR2 are SGHTA and FQGNSA. The CDR3 DNA is TGTGCCAGCAGCTTATCGTCCAGGGGAAGCTACGAGCAGTACTTC. Protein sequence: CASSLSSRGSYEQYF.

The V call is TRBV7-6, the J call TRBJ1-2; 11 nucleotides line up with TRBD1. The CDR3 is made up of 15 amino acids. Trimming took 1 base from V and 2 from J; bases not matched to a gene: 0. Per germline, CDR1 SGHVS and CDR2 FNYEAQ. The CDR3 is CASSLGTGGNYGYTF. Here the CDR3 DNA reads TGTGCCAGCAGCTTAGGGACAGGGGGCAACTATGGCTACACCTTC.

V usage is TRBV10-3 and J usage is TRBJ1-4, with no clear D. The CDR3 consists of 14 residues. Trimming cost V 3 bases and J 10 bases, with 15 bases left between them. Germline-derived CDR1 and CDR2 are ENHRY and SYGVKD. This chain's CDR3 is CAISDSGGDAKLFF. CDR3 DNA: TGTGCCATCAGTGATAGCGGTGGAGACGCAAAACTGTTTTTT.

This clone was detected a few times. The CDR3 loop is CASSTSLETQYF. The CDR3 region has the DNA TGTGCCAGCAGCACCTCCCTAGAGACCCAGTACTTC. This chain connects TRBV11-2 to TRBJ2-5; D is ambiguous. The CDR3 has 12 amino acids. Trimming cost V 5 bases and J 4 bases, with 8 bases left between them. Germline V lookup: CDR1 SGHAT, CDR2 FQNNGV.

The chain combines TRBV21-1 with TRBJ2-1. TRBV21-1 is a known pseudogene. This CDR3 spans 15 amino acids. The CDR3 region is CASSKRWPAYNEQFF. The CDR3 DNA reads as TGTGCCAGCAGCAAAAGGTGGCCTGCCTACAATGAGCAGTTCTTC.

The chain recombines TRBV7-2 with TRBJ2-2, with a tentative D call TRBD2 (5 bases). The CDR3 spans 15 residues. Germline CDR1 SGHTA, CDR2 FQGNSA. Trimming shortened V by 3 bases and J by 2 bases, and 10 bases separated the two germline ends. The DNA of the CDR3 is TGTGCCAGCAGCTTTACGAGGACTAACACCGGGGAGCTGTTTTTT. Translating it yields CASSFTRTNTGELFF.

The chain carries TRBV19 and TRBJ2-3; D is unclear. Germline CDR1 is LNHDA and CDR2 is SQIVND (reference sequence). The CDR3 spans 12 residues. Trimming cost V 0 bases and J 6 bases, with 4 bases left between them. The CDR3, as DNA: TGTGCCAGTAGTATAGAGGTGGATACGCAGTATTTT. The encoded protein is CASSIEVDTQYF.

The chain carries TRBV28 and TRBJ1-5, with 8 bases that match TRBD1. Germline CDR1 MDHEN, CDR2 SYDVKM. V lost 6 bases and J lost 0; bases outside the gene matches: 4. The CDR3 sequence is 15 residues long. The CDR3 DNA sequence: TGTGCCAGCAGCCCAGGACAGGGTAGCAATCAGCCCCAGCATTTT. Translation: CASSPGQGSNQPQHF.

This rearrangement joins TRBV6-5 to TRBJ2-3, with TRBD1 as a possible D gene (5 bases). Germline V gene data show CDR1 as MNHEY and CDR2 as SVGAGI. CDR3 length: 16 residues. Trimming took 2 bases from V and 0 from J, leaving 12 bases between them. The CDR3 spells CASSYAGHSSTDTQYF. The CDR3 coding sequence is TGTGCCAGCAGTTACGCCGGACACTCTAGCACAGATACGCAGTATTTT.

The DNA of the CDR3 is TGTGCCAGCAGCGCACGGACAGACACTGAAGCTTTCTTT. Encoded protein: CASSARTDTEAFF. The rearrangement joins TRBV7-2 to TRBJ1-1; possibly TRBD1 for D (6 bases). Germline V gene data show CDR1 as SGHTA and CDR2 as FQGNSA. This CDR3 region has 13 residues. V was trimmed by 5 bases and J by 3 bases, leaving 10 bases between them. Full variable domain (outside the CDR3, taken from reference TRBV7-2 and TRBJ1-1): GAGVSQSPSNKVTEKGKDVELRCDPISGHTALYWYRQSLGQGLEFLIYFQGNSAPDKSGLPSDRFSAERTGGSVSTLTIQRTQQEDSAVYLCASSARTDTEAFFGQGTRLTVV.

The rearrangement links TRBV5-4 to TRBJ2-5; the D is unclear. CDR1 and CDR2 (germline): SGHNT, YYREEE (reference sequence). Trimming shortened V by 4 bases and J by 3 bases, and 16 bases separated the two germline ends. CDR3 length equals 15 residues. The CDR3 nucleotides are TGTGCCAGCAGCCTCCAACTCGGCTCGGAAGAGACCCAGTACTTC. This codes for CASSLQLGSEETQYF. Based on the CDR3 plus reference TRBV5-4 and TRBJ2-5, the full variable domain is ETGVTQSPTHLIKTRGQQVTLRCSSQSGHNTVSWYQQALGQGPQFIFQYYREEENGRGNFPPRFSGLQFPNYSSELNVNALELDDSALYLCASSLQLGSEETQYFGPGTRLLVL.

This clone is a singleton in its sample. The rearrangement joins TRBV5-1 to TRBJ2-7; 8 bases align to TRBD1. Losses at the gene ends were 0 bases for V and 1 base for J; bases not matched to a gene: 6. CDR3 length: 16 amino acids. Per the germline V gene, CDR1 is SGHRS and CDR2 is YFSETQ. The CDR3 here is CASSLVGGQGSYEQYF. DNA for the CDR3: TGCGCCAGCAGCTTGGTCGGTGGACAGGGATCCTACGAGCAGTACTTC.

The rearrangement links TRBV28 to TRBJ1-1; TRBD1 matches 8 bases. CDR1 is MDHEN and CDR2 is SYDVKM in the germline V gene. The V and J ends lost 6 bases and 2 bases, in that order; junction bases with no gene match: 5. There are 14 residues in the CDR3. The CDR3 nucleotides read TGTGCCAGCAGGGGTGACAGGGGAAACACTGAAGCTTTCTTT. This gives the protein CASRGDRGNTEAFF.

The table lists this clone with a few counts. V is TRBV5-1 and J is TRBJ2-2; 11 bases fit TRBD1. This CDR3 is built from 18 residues. V shed 0 bases and J 0 bases; nucleotides not matched to a gene: 4. The germline V gene encodes CDR1 SGHRS and CDR2 YFSETQ. As DNA, the CDR3 is TGCGCCAGCAGCTTGGGGACAGGGGGCGCGGCGAACACCGGGGAGCTGTTTTTT. Translating it yields CASSLGTGGAANTGELFF.

The rearrangement joins TRBV5-1 to TRBJ1-5; the match to TRBD1 covers 7 bases. CDR1 SGHRS and CDR2 YFSETQ come from the germline V gene. The CDR3 spans 14 residues. V lost 3 bases and J lost 2; bases outside the gene matches: 2. CDR3 nucleotides: TGCGCCAGCAGCTCCGGGACAGGCAATCAGCCCCAGCATTTT. It encodes CASSSGTGNQPQHF.

The CDR3 here is CASSPGGYNEQFF. DNA of the CDR3: TGCGCCAGCAGCCCAGGGGGCTACAATGAGCAGTTCTTC. The chain joins TRBV5-1 to TRBJ2-1; 7 nucleotides match TRBD1. The CDR3 spans 13 residues. Germline CDR1 and CDR2: SGHRS and YFSETQ. V was clipped by 4 bases and J by 3 bases; unmatched bases: 1.

This chain joins TRBV6-5 and TRBJ2-2; possibly TRBD2 for D (7 bases). The V and J ends lost 5 bases and 7 bases respectively, with 14 bases between them. Germline CDR1 reads MNHEY; CDR2 reads SVGAGI. The CDR3 sequence is 14 residues long. CDR3 DNA sequence: TGTGCCAGCAGTAGGGGGGGCAGTAACGGGGAGCTGTTTTTT. Protein product: CASSRGGSNGELFF.

The chain combines TRBV6-5 with TRBJ1-2, with 7 nucleotides matching TRBD1. Germline V CDR1 and CDR2: MNHEY, SVGAGI. The CDR3 consists of 15 residues. With 6 bases clipped from V and 5 bases from J, the junction kept 12 bases outside the gene matches. CDR3 nucleotides: TGTGCCAGCAGATGGACAGGTGATCCTATTTATGGCTACACCTTC. Residues: CASRWTGDPIYGYTF.

J is TRBJ1-1 and V is TRBV14, with a possible D match to TRBD1 (5 bases). V gave up 0 bases and J gave up 12 bases, with 17 bases separating them. CDR1 SGHDN and CDR2 FVKESK come from the germline V gene. The CDR3 is made up of 14 amino acids. This chain's CDR3 is CASSQEMGPRGTFF. The CDR3 DNA follows: TGTGCCAGCAGCCAAGAAATGGGACCAAGGGGAACTTTCTTT.

V and J are TRBV27 and TRBJ1-1; D is uncertain. V lost 0 bases, J lost 3 bases, and 5 bases lay in between. This CDR3 contains 13 residues. The V gene's germline CDR1 is MNHEY and CDR2 SMNVEV (reference sequence). CDR3 residues: CASSLSKDTEAFF. Written as DNA, the CDR3 is TGTGCCAGCAGTTTATCCAAGGACACTGAAGCTTTCTTT.

There are a few counts of this clone. The chain joins TRBV2 to TRBJ1-1; D call uncertain. Germline V CDR1 and CDR2: SNHLY, FYNNEI. This CDR3 is built from 12 residues. Trimming left V 5 bases short and J 4 bases short, with 8 bases between. The CDR3: CASSFIPTEAFF. The CDR3 region has the DNA TGTGCCAGCAGTTTCATCCCCACTGAAGCTTTCTTT.

The chain carries TRBV28 and TRBJ2-3; no definite D call. The germline CDR1 and CDR2 sequences are MDHEN and SYDVKM. V was shortened by 7 bases and J by 0 bases, with 14 bases between the two germline ends. The CDR3 sequence is 15 residues long. The CDR3 DNA follows: TGTGCCAGCACCCGGTGGTCCCTGAGCACAGATACGCAGTATTTT. Protein product: CASTRWSLSTDTQYF.